This T cell receptor beta chain derives from a study of neurological immune-mediated disorders. Trimming removed 4 bases at V and 2 bases at J, with 9 bases between. The germline CDR1 and CDR2 sequences are SQVTM and ANQGSEA. This CDR3 is 13 amino acids long. MiXCR was run by TCRdb on the 5' RACE reads, yielding one entry per CDR3 protein. The sample lists about 30,000 distinct CDR3 sequences, approximately 5% occurring once. V is TRBV29-1 and J is TRBJ1-3; no firm D call. Sequencing was done on a sample of CD4+ T cells from blood. This TCR derives from a woman in her 50s in good health. CDR3 DNA sequence: TGCAGCGTTGCTCCGGGGACTGGAAACACCATATATTTT. This encodes CSVAPGTGNTIYF.